Listed here are 30 T cell receptor beta chains from one sample, sequenced in a study of T cell responses to AZD1222 COVID-19 vaccine. Libraries were prepared by immunoSEQ multiplex PCR; TCRdb keeps only in-frame clonotypes and omits some of them. The sample has more than 100,000 clones, 70% to 90% seen once. The material was peripheral blood, obtained on day 0 of AZD1222 vaccination. The receptors stem from an adult in good health.

The chain uses TRBV2 and TRBJ2-3; D unclear. Germline V lookup: CDR1 SNHLY, CDR2 FYNNEI. Trimming took off 7 bases at V and 5 bases at J, with 16 bases between the two ends. This CDR3 has 14 residues. As DNA, the CDR3 is TGTGCCAGCACCATCGGCCCATACGGAGATACGCAGTATTTT. It is translated as CASTIGPYGDTQYF.

V gene TRBV4-2 combines with J gene TRBJ2-7, with D unclear. Germline lookup yields CDR1 LGHNA and CDR2 YNFKEQ. The CDR3 runs 12 residues. V was trimmed by 0 bases and J by 0 bases, leaving 0 bases between them. CDR3 residues: CASSQDSYEQYF. The CDR3 bases are TGTGCCAGCAGCCAAGACTCCTACGAGCAGTACTTC.

The rearrangement joins TRBV5-6 to TRBJ2-7; D is unclear. Germline lookup yields CDR1 SGHDT and CDR2 YYEEEE. The V gene lost 0 bases and the J gene lost 1 base, with 8 bases spanning the gap. This CDR3 contains 14 residues. CDR3 residues: CASSLGIMSYEQYF. DNA of the CDR3: TGTGCCAGCAGCTTGGGCATAATGTCCTACGAGCAGTACTTC.

This clone was detected once. The chain combines TRBV30 with TRBJ1-6, with 10 bases matching TRBD1. Losses at the gene ends were 8 bases for V and 6 bases for J; bases not matched to a gene: 1. The CDR3 extends over 12 amino acids. In germline, CDR1 is GTSNPN, CDR2 SVGIG (reference sequence). Here the CDR3 reads CAGDRGNSPLHF. CDR3 coding DNA: TGTGCCGGGGACAGGGGTAATTCACCCCTCCACTTT.

V gene TRBV6-5 combines with J gene TRBJ2-2; 9 bases map to TRBD2. The CDR3 loop spans 16 amino acids. Germline V gene sequence: CDR1 MNHEY, CDR2 SVGAGI. With 4 bases clipped from V and 4 bases from J, the junction kept 7 bases outside the gene matches. The CDR3 region has the DNA TGTGCCAGCAGTTCCGCGACTAGCGGAGTCACCGGGGAGCTGTTTTTT. Amino acids: CASSSATSGVTGELFF.

The chain carries TRBV29-1 and TRBJ1-2; no clear D gene. Looked up from germline, CDR1 is SQVTM and CDR2 is ANQGSEA. Trimming shortened V by 4 bases and J by 4 bases, and 10 bases separated the two germline ends. The CDR3 covers 12 residues. The CDR3 protein is CSVVGDIYGYTF. In DNA form, the CDR3 reads TGCAGCGTTGTCGGGGATATCTATGGCTACACCTTC.

The chain has TRBV24-1 and TRBJ2-2; no reliable D call. Germline-derived CDR1 and CDR2 are KGHDR and SFDVKD. Trimming cost V 2 bases and J 4 bases, with 10 bases left between them. The CDR3 totals 15 residues. CDR3 coding DNA: TGTGCCACCAGTGATTCCACCAGGACCACCGGGGAGCTGTTTTTT. Amino acid sequence: CATSDSTRTTGELFF.

V gene TRBV5-4 combines with J gene TRBJ2-5; 8 bases match TRBD1. Trimming took 0 bases from V and 5 from J; bases not matched to a gene: 9. Germline-derived CDR1 and CDR2 are SGHNT and YYREEE (reference sequence). CDR3 length: 16 residues. The CDR3 DNA sequence: TGTGCCAGCAGCTTGGTAGCGTCAGGGGGCCTGGAGACCCAGTACTTC. It translates to CASSLVASGGLETQYF.

The chain is built from TRBV28 and TRBJ1-6; possibly TRBD1 for D (5 bases). V was shortened by 6 bases and J by 4 bases, with 16 bases between the two germline ends. Germline CDR1 reads MDHEN; CDR2 reads SYDVKM. The CDR3 is 16 residues long. CDR3 region: CASRSAGFRYNSPLHF. CDR3 DNA: TGTGCCAGCAGATCGGCAGGGTTTAGGTATAATTCACCCCTCCACTTT. The entire variable domain, with the rest obtained from reference TRBV28 and TRBJ1-6, is as follows: DVKVTQSSRYLVKRTGEKVFLECVQDMDHENMFWYRQDPGLGLRLIYFSYDVKMKEKGDIPEGYSVSREKKERFSLILESASTNQTSMYLCASRSAGFRYNSPLHFGNGTRLTVT.

The table lists this clone with a count of one. The genes are TRBV11-3 and TRBJ1-2; TRBD1 agrees at 8 bases. V lost 0 bases, J lost 8 bases, and 5 bases stayed unmatched. Germline V lookup: CDR1 SGHNT, CDR2 YENEEA. This CDR3 comprises 14 residues. This CDR3 reads CASSLEGQDGGYTF. The CDR3 coding sequence is TGTGCCAGCAGCTTAGAGGGACAGGACGGAGGCTACACCTTC.

The rearrangement joins TRBV30 to TRBJ2-7; TRBD1 is a possible D gene (5 bases). The germline V gene has CDR1 GTSNPN and CDR2 SVGIG (reference sequence). CDR3 length: 12 residues. With 1 base removed from V and 8 bases from J, the gap between germline ends came to 12 bases. CDR3 region: CAWSEGNSKQYF. DNA of the CDR3: TGTGCCTGGAGTGAGGGGAACTCCAAGCAGTACTTC.

The genes are TRBV6-5 and TRBJ2-2; 11 positions agree with TRBD1. Germline loops: CDR1 MNHEY, CDR2 SVGAGI. CDR3 length: 16 residues. Trimming took 2 bases from V and 4 from J; bases not matched to a gene: 3. Written as DNA, the CDR3 is TGTGCCAGCAGTTACCTCGGACAGGGGGCCACCGGGGAGCTGTTTTTT. Its translation is CASSYLGQGATGELFF.

V is TRBV5-8 and J is TRBJ2-1, with TRBD1 as a possible D gene (5 bases). The CDR3 spans 13 residues. Germline CDR1 SGHTS, CDR2 YDEGEE. V lost 2 bases and J lost 6, with 9 bases in between. CDR3 coding DNA: TGTGCCAGCAGCTTATTAAGGGGCAATGAGCAGTTCTTC. Translating gives CASSLLRGNEQFF. Full variable domain (missing parts from reference TRBV5-8 and TRBJ2-1): EAGVTQSPTHLIKTRGQQATLRCSPISGHTSVYWYQQALGLGLQFLLWYDEGEERNRGNFPPRFSGRQFPNYSSELNVNALELEDSALYLCASSLLRGNEQFFGPGTRLTVL.

The chain carries TRBV5-6 and TRBJ1-4; D is undetermined. Germline CDR1 is SGHDT and CDR2 is YYEEEE. The CDR3 runs to 13 residues. V was trimmed by 1 base and J by 8 bases, leaving 9 bases between them. CDR3 coding DNA: TGTGCCAGCAGCTTGTTGGGGAACGAAAAACTGTTTTTT. Its translation: CASSLLGNEKLFF.

The V call is TRBV2, the J call TRBJ2-1; no reliable D call. Trimming left V 2 bases short and J 9 bases short, with 5 bases between. Germline CDR1 and CDR2: SNHLY and FYNNEI. The CDR3 covers 11 residues. In DNA form, the CDR3 reads TGTGCCAGCAGTGAACTTGTTGAGCAGTTCTTC. Amino acid sequence: CASSELVEQFF.

The CDR3 sequence: CSGQRTNEQFF. CDR3 in DNA: TGCAGTGGCCAGCGTACCAATGAGCAGTTCTTC. This sequence joins TRBV20-1 and TRBJ2-1, with unresolved D. V shed 7 bases and J shed 6 bases, with 10 bases lying between them. The CDR3 spans 11 residues. CDR1 and CDR2 (germline): DFQATT, SNEGSKA (reference sequence).

CDR3 DNA: TGCAGCGTTGAATTGCCCCCGCTAGCGGGACTCACAGATACGCAGTATTTT. It is translated as CSVELPPLAGLTDTQYF. This chain links TRBV29-1 with TRBJ2-3; TRBD2 matches at 9 bases. This CDR3 is built from 17 residues. Germline loops: CDR1 SQVTM, CDR2 ANQGSEA. With 2 bases clipped from V and 2 bases from J, the junction kept 11 bases outside the gene matches.

This clone was detected only a few times. The V call is TRBV10-3, the J call TRBJ1-1, with D maybe TRBD1 (6 bases). V lost 7 bases, J lost 4 bases, and 13 bases lay in between. Looked up from germline, CDR1 is ENHRY and CDR2 is SYGVKD. The CDR3 contains 13 residues. The CDR3 DNA follows: TGTGCCATCATTTCAGGGGCGGGCACTGAAGCTTTCTTT. Its translation is CAIISGAGTEAFF.

The chain joins TRBV5-1 to TRBJ2-7; D call uncertain. The V and J ends lost 0 bases and 2 bases respectively, with 9 bases between them. Germline V gives CDR1 SGHRS, CDR2 YFSETQ. CDR3 length equals 14 residues. Written as DNA, the CDR3 is TGCGCCAGCAGCTTGGTTCAGGCCACCTACGAGCAGTACTTC. Protein: CASSLVQATYEQYF. Full variable domain (missing parts from reference TRBV5-1 and TRBJ2-7): KAGVTQTPRYLIKTRGQQVTLSCSPISGHRSVSWYQQTPGQGLQFLFEYFSETQRNKGNFPGRFSGRQFSNSRSEMNVSTLELGDSALYLCASSLVQATYEQYFGPGTRLTVT.

V gene TRBV7-2 combines with J gene TRBJ2-4, with no clear D. V lost 2 bases, J lost 0 bases, and 14 bases lay in between. Germline V gene lookup returns CDR1 SGHTA and CDR2 FQGNSA. The CDR3 contains 17 residues. The CDR3 loop reads CASSLMAASIAKNIQYF. CDR3 sequence (DNA): TGTGCCAGCAGCTTAATGGCAGCGAGTATAGCCAAAAACATTCAGTACTTC.

The genes are TRBV3-1 (or the pseudogene TRBV3-2) and TRBJ1-6; 7 bases line up with TRBD1. CDR3 length equals 13 residues. The V segment lost 6 bases and the J segment 7 bases; nucleotides outside the gene matches: 3. The germline V gene has CDR1 LGHDT and CDR2 YNNKEL (reference sequence). The CDR3 DNA reads TGTGCCAGCAGTACGACAGGGAATTCACCCCTCCACTTT. Translation gives CASSTTGNSPLHF.

This rearrangement joins TRBV4-2 to TRBJ2-3; no clear D gene. The V end lost 0 bases, the J end lost 6 bases, and 10 bases lay between the germline ends. The CDR3 covers 14 residues. CDR1 LGHNA and CDR2 YNFKEQ come from the germline V gene. The CDR3, as DNA: TGTGCCAGCAGCCAAGATGAAGGCCTTGATACGCAGTATTTT. It codes for CASSQDEGLDTQYF.

The chain employs TRBV12-3 or TRBV12-4 and TRBJ2-7; 13 nucleotides line up with TRBD2. The junction had 7 bases not matched to a gene; V was cut back by 8 bases and J by 9 bases. The CDR3 spans 13 residues. The CDR3 protein is CASGRTSGGLQYF. The CDR3 bases are TGTGCCAGCGGAAGGACTAGCGGGGGTTTGCAGTACTTC.

The V gene is TRBV7-2, the J gene TRBJ1-2; TRBD1 matches at 10 bases. The CDR3 spans 13 residues. Germline V CDR1 and CDR2: SGHTA, FQGNSA. J lost 7 bases, V lost 5 bases, and 4 bases had no gene match. The CDR3 nucleotides are TGTGCCAGCAGCAACCGGGACAGGGGTGGCTACACCTTC. It encodes CASSNRDRGGYTF.

The chain couples TRBV24-1 to TRBJ2-7, with 10 nucleotides matching TRBD1. Trimming at V came to 4 bases and at J to 4 bases, leaving 9 bases not matched to a gene. CDR1 and CDR2 (germline): KGHDR, SFDVKD. This CDR3 is built from 16 residues. This chain's CDR3 is CATSESGTGDSYEQYF. CDR3 sequence (DNA): TGTGCCACCAGTGAGTCCGGGACAGGGGATTCATACGAGCAGTACTTC.

The chain carries TRBV5-6 and TRBJ2-2; maybe TRBD2 (6 bases). V was pared by 5 bases and J by 1 base, with 15 bases between. Per the germline V gene, CDR1 is SGHDT and CDR2 is YYEEEE. This CDR3 is built from 16 residues. In DNA, the CDR3 is TGTGCCAGCAGACGCGGGGTGTCAGGGAACACCGGGGAGCTGTTTTTT. This sequence encodes CASRRGVSGNTGELFF.

The chain joins TRBV5-5 to TRBJ1-4; 12 bases are shared with TRBD1. This CDR3 is built from 14 residues. With V trimmed by 4 bases and J by 13 bases, 8 bases remained unmatched. Looked up from germline, CDR1 is SGHKS and CDR2 is YYEKEE (reference sequence). CDR3 nucleotides: TGTGCCAGCAGCACCGGGACAGGGGGCTATAGACTGTTTTTT. Translated, it gives CASSTGTGGYRLFF. The full variable domain, with the rest looked up from reference TRBV5-5 and TRBJ1-4, is DAGVTQSPTHLIKTRGQQVTLRCSPISGHKSVSWYQQVLGQGPQFIFQYYEKEERGRGNFPDRFSARQFPNYSSELNVNALLLGDSALYLCASSTGTGGYRLFFGSGTQLSVL.

The chain carries TRBV7-9 and TRBJ2-7; D ambiguous. Germline V lookup: CDR1 SEHNR, CDR2 FQNEAQ (reference sequence). This CDR3 is 11 amino acids long. The V and J ends lost 6 bases and 3 bases respectively, with 6 bases between them. CDR3 nucleotides: TGTGCCAGCAGTACCTACTACGAGCAGTACTTC. Its translation: CASSTYYEQYF. Drawing the rest from reference TRBV7-9 and TRBJ2-7, the complete variable domain is DTGVSQNPRHKITKRGQNVTFRCDPISEHNRLYWYRQTLGQGPEFLTYFQNEAQLEKSRLLSDRFSAERPKGSFSTLEIQRTEQGDSAMYLCASSTYYEQYFGPGTRLTVT.

The chain recombines TRBV6-5 with TRBJ1-2, with 11 bases lining up with TRBD1. With 7 bases clipped from V and 5 bases from J, the junction kept 9 bases outside the gene matches. Germline values: CDR1 MNHEY, CDR2 SVGAGI. The CDR3 contains 15 residues. The CDR3 sequence: CASTLSGTGGYGYTF. The CDR3, as DNA: TGTGCCAGCACCTTATCCGGGACAGGGGGTTATGGCTACACCTTC.

The V gene is TRBV7-7, the J gene TRBJ2-5; 9 nucleotides align to TRBD2. Germline V gene data show CDR1 as SSHAT and CDR2 as FNYEAQ (reference sequence). The V gene end was trimmed by 3 bases and the J gene end by 2 bases; junction bases not matched to a gene: 7. The CDR3 is 16 amino acids. The DNA of the CDR3 is TGTGCCAGCAGCTTTAAAGCGGGAGGACTTCAAGAGACCCAGTACTTC. Residues: CASSFKAGGLQETQYF.